The clone carrying this T cell receptor (beta chain) was detected only once. Its target is unknown. This entry is derived from a study of T cell responses to AZD1222 COVID-19 vaccine. Whole-study results and caveats: Among vaccine-associated CD4 TCRs, coverage spanned spike, with dominance at 160-218 and 743-854.

TCRdb's copy holds only in-frame clones and misses some; the assay was immunoSEQ multiplex PCR. The table lists some 98,000 clones, around nine tenths of them singletons. Germline V CDR1 and CDR2: SNHLY, FYNNEI. The CDR3 contains 13 residues. The V segment lost 9 bases and the J segment 6 bases; nucleotides outside the gene matches: 7. This chain uses TRBV2 with TRBJ2-7, with TRBD2 identical over 11 bases. The clonotype was recovered from an adult who received the AZD1222 COVID-19 vaccine. Sequences were derived from peripheral blood, sampled 28 days after the second AZD1222 dose. In DNA form, the CDR3 reads TGTGCCAGTCTAGCGGGAGGCTCCGGCGAGCAGTACTTC. It specifies CASLAGGSGEQYF.